These 30 T cell receptor beta chains originate from one sample sequenced in a study of CD8 T cells in Susac syndrome. An amount of RNA that ranged from roughly 0.5 to 1 ug was reverse transcribed with random hexamers. A single record per CDR3 protein comes from TCRdb applying MiXCR to the immunoSEQ multiplex PCR reads. The top ten clones hold around 0.12% of a sample with approximately 100,000 distinct CDR3 sequences, around 93% of them seen once. Sample: CD8+ T cells from PBMCs. The receptors originated from a human donor in good health.

The V gene is TRBV5-1, the J gene TRBJ2-3; possibly TRBD1 or TRBD2 for D (5 bases each). Germline assignment: CDR1 SGHRS and CDR2 YFSETQ. The CDR3 is 14 amino acids. The V end was cut by 4 bases, the J end by 5 bases, with 14 bases between. In nucleotides, the CDR3 is TGCGCCAGCAGCGAGATCGGGGCGAGAGATACGCAGTATTTT. Translated: CASSEIGARDTQYF.

This clonotype was recorded once. The V call is TRBV5-4, the J call TRBJ1-2, with TRBD1 matching over 7 bases. Germline lookup yields CDR1 SGHNT and CDR2 YYREEE (reference sequence). This CDR3 has 12 residues. The ends lost 0 bases at V and 8 bases at J; junction bases unmatched: 1. CDR3 residues: CASSLAGGGYTF. The CDR3, as DNA: TGTGCCAGCAGCTTGGCAGGGGGAGGCTACACCTTC.

The rearrangement joins TRBV7-2 to TRBJ2-1; possible D gene TRBD2, 6 bases. The CDR3 is 15 residues long. The germline gives CDR1 SGHTA, CDR2 FQGNSA. V lost 2 bases and J 3 bases, leaving 11 bases between the germline ends. Here the CDR3 DNA reads TGTGCCAGCAGCTTACTGAGGGGAGGCTACAATGAGCAGTTCTTC. Translated: CASSLLRGGYNEQFF.

The V call is TRBV4-3, the J call TRBJ2-2, with 11 bases that match TRBD2. The CDR3 loop spans 18 amino acids. After removal of 0 bases from V and 5 bases from J, the junction contained 8 bases not matched to a gene. The germline CDR1 and CDR2 sequences are LGHNA and YSLEER. The CDR3 nucleotides are TGCGCCAGCAGCCAAGATTATAGCGGGAGGGCCTTAACCGGGGAGCTGTTTTTT. This encodes CASSQDYSGRALTGELFF.

The chain carries TRBV3-1 and TRBJ2-2; TRBD2 matches 13 bases. The CDR3 totals 21 residues. The V and J ends lost 1 base and 0 bases, in that order; junction bases with no gene match: 11. Per germline, CDR1 LGHDT and CDR2 YNNKEL (reference sequence). The CDR3 loop is CASSQARLAGGLIANTGELFF. The CDR3 DNA follows: TGTGCCAGCAGCCAAGCCAGACTAGCGGGAGGCCTGATCGCGAACACCGGGGAGCTGTTTTTT. The entire variable domain, with the rest obtained from reference TRBV3-1 and TRBJ2-2, is as follows: DTAVSQTPKYLVTQMGNDKSIKCEQNLGHDTMYWYKQDSKKFLKIMFSYNNKELIINETVPNRFSPKSPDKAHLNLHINSLELGDSAVYFCASSQARLAGGLIANTGELFFGEGSRLTVL.

This chain joins TRBV9 and TRBJ1-2; D not certain. CDR1 is SGDLS, CDR2 YYNGEE, per germline. CDR3 length: 13 residues. Trimming pared 0 bases from V and 2 bases from J, leaving 5 bases between. CDR3 sequence: CASSVAHNYGYTF. The CDR3 DNA reads TGTGCCAGCAGCGTAGCCCACAACTATGGCTACACCTTC.

The chain is built from TRBV20-1 and TRBJ2-3; weak D call: TRBD2 (5 bases). V was pared by 5 bases and J by 3 bases, with 18 bases between. CDR1 is DFQATT and CDR2 is SNEGSKA in the germline V gene (reference sequence). The CDR3 totals 15 residues. The CDR3 coding sequence is TGCAGTGCTCCCAATCCGGGGAAGCCGACAGATACGCAGTATTTT. It translates to CSAPNPGKPTDTQYF.

The CDR3 region is CASSSITRGWGEQFF. The CDR3 region has the DNA TGTGCCAGCAGCTCAATAACCAGGGGATGGGGTGAGCAGTTCTTC. The chain combines TRBV7-2 with TRBJ2-1; maybe TRBD1 (6 bases). V lost 4 bases and J 9 bases, leaving 19 bases between the germline ends. Germline V CDR1 and CDR2: SGHTA, FQGNSA. This CDR3 region has 15 residues.

The V and J genes are TRBV5-6 and TRBJ2-1, with D uncertain. In germline, CDR1 is SGHDT, CDR2 YYEEEE. The CDR3 spans 13 residues. With 0 bases removed from V and 8 bases from J, the gap between germline ends came to 9 bases. Written as DNA, the CDR3 is TGTGCCAGCAGCTTGGGCGTAGACTATGAGCAGTTCTTC. Translation: CASSLGVDYEQFF. The full variable domain, completed using reference TRBV5-6 and TRBJ2-1, is DAGVTQSPTHLIKTRGQQVTLRCSPKSGHDTVSWYQQALGQGPQFIFQYYEEEERQRGNFPDRFSGHQFPNYSSELNVNALLLGDSALYLCASSLGVDYEQFFGPGTRLTVL.

This clonotype showed up just a few times. This rearrangement joins TRBV2 to TRBJ2-7; D may be TRBD1 or TRBD2 (5 bases each). The ends were cut back, 11 bases at V and 4 bases at J, with 21 bases in the middle. Looked up from germline, CDR1 is SNHLY and CDR2 is FYNNEI. This CDR3 comprises 14 residues. CDR3 loop: CARQIGTGGYEQYF. CDR3 bases: TGTGCCCGACAAATTGGCACAGGCGGGTACGAGCAGTACTTC.

This chain connects TRBV6-5 to TRBJ1-1; 9 bases line up with TRBD1. The CDR3 loop spans 14 amino acids. Unmatched junction bases numbered 6, after V lost 6 bases and J lost 4 bases. The germline V gene encodes CDR1 MNHEY and CDR2 SVGAGI. The CDR3 here is CASRGGTGRTEAFF. The CDR3 coding sequence is TGTGCCAGCAGAGGTGGGACAGGGCGCACTGAAGCTTTCTTT.

CDR3 loop: CASTKQVPGANVLTF. The CDR3 coding sequence is TGTGCCAGCACCAAACAGGTGCCTGGGGCCAACGTCCTGACTTTC. J is TRBJ2-6 and V is TRBV28; D possibly corresponds to TRBD1 (5 bases). V was cut by 7 bases and J by 2 bases, with 12 bases left in between. Looked up from germline, CDR1 is MDHEN and CDR2 is SYDVKM. CDR3 length: 15 amino acids.

This chain connects TRBV4-3 to TRBJ1-2, with D hard to call. V dropped 0 bases and J dropped 7 bases, with 9 bases sitting between them. Germline values: CDR1 LGHNA, CDR2 YSLEER. The CDR3 contains 13 residues. CDR3 in DNA: TGCGCCAGCAGCCAAGATCTGGGGATTGGCTACACCTTC. This translates into CASSQDLGIGYTF.

The chain carries TRBV12-3 or TRBV12-4 and TRBJ2-7; D ambiguous. V dropped 10 bases and J dropped 2 bases, with 18 bases sitting between them. The CDR3 is made up of 14 amino acids. The CDR3 DNA follows: TGTGCCACCGAGCCCCCAGGATCTCCCTACGAGCAGTACTTC. Encoded protein: CATEPPGSPYEQYF.

V usage is TRBV19 and J usage is TRBJ2-3; unclear D gene. This CDR3 comprises 13 residues. Trimming pared 3 bases from V and 3 bases from J, leaving 7 bases between. Germline-derived CDR1 and CDR2 are LNHDA and SQIVND (reference sequence). DNA for the CDR3: TGTGCCAGTAGTATTGTTTGGACAGATACGCAGTATTTT. It encodes CASSIVWTDTQYF.

The chain uses TRBV6-6 and TRBJ1-2, with no clear D. Germline CDR1 is MNHNY and CDR2 is SVGAGI (reference sequence). The CDR3 is 14 residues long. V was trimmed by 0 bases and J by 8 bases, leaving 13 bases between them. The CDR3 here is CASSYSTGFRGYTF. The CDR3 DNA reads as TGTGCCAGCAGTTACTCGACGGGGTTTCGGGGCTACACCTTC.

The chain combines TRBV9 with TRBJ1-1, with D possibly being TRBD1 (6 bases). The CDR3 is 15 amino acids. V was cut by 4 bases and J by 6 bases, with 19 bases left in between. The germline V gene has CDR1 SGDLS and CDR2 YYNGEE. The CDR3 DNA reads as TGTGCCAGCAGCCTTTCGGGGGCCGCTATGTCTGAAGCTTTCTTT. Residues: CASSLSGAAMSEAFF.

This chain joins TRBV19 and TRBJ2-2; the match to TRBD1 covers 10 bases. The CDR3 contains 14 residues. The ends lost 7 bases at V and 5 bases at J; junction bases unmatched: 4. The germline gives CDR1 LNHDA, CDR2 SQIVND (reference sequence). The CDR3: CASKRQGATGELFF. The CDR3 coding sequence is TGTGCCAGTAAACGACAGGGGGCAACCGGGGAGCTGTTTTTT.

This clonotype was seen just once. This chain joins TRBV7-2 and TRBJ2-7; 7 bases agree with TRBD2. Trimming cost V 1 base and J 7 bases; bases outside gene matches: 10. There are 15 residues in the CDR3. The germline gives CDR1 SGHTA, CDR2 FQGNSA. CDR3 bases: TGTGCCAGCAGCTTAGGGCCCCGTCGAGCGGGGGAGCAGTACTTC. It specifies CASSLGPRRAGEQYF. Complete variable domain (other parts from reference TRBV7-2 and TRBJ2-7): GAGVSQSPSNKVTEKGKDVELRCDPISGHTALYWYRQSLGQGLEFLIYFQGNSAPDKSGLPSDRFSAERTGGSVSTLTIQRTQQEDSAVYLCASSLGPRRAGEQYFGPGTRLTVT.

The J gene is TRBJ2-1, the V gene TRBV4-3; 10 nucleotides match TRBD2. CDR3 length equals 17 residues. From germline, CDR1 is LGHNA and CDR2 YSLEER. V lost 1 base to trimming and J lost 0 bases; unmatched junction nucleotides: 3. The CDR3 region is CASSQASGSSSYNEQFF. CDR3 DNA: TGCGCCAGCAGCCAAGCTAGCGGGAGTAGCTCCTACAATGAGCAGTTCTTC.

The V call is TRBV7-9, the J call TRBJ2-3; D is perhaps TRBD2 (6 bases). The CDR3 runs to 13 residues. The germline gives CDR1 SEHNR, CDR2 FQNEAQ (reference sequence). V shed 8 bases and J shed 4 bases, with 13 bases lying between them. As DNA, the CDR3 is TGTGCCAGCGGGGGGATGTTCGCAGATACGCAGTATTTT. This translates into CASGGMFADTQYF.

The CDR3 spells CASSAAFGGRDTQYF. CDR3 in DNA: TGTGCCAGCAGCGCAGCCTTCGGGGGACGGGATACGCAGTATTTT. The rearrangement links TRBV7-2 to TRBJ2-3, with TRBD2 as a possible D gene (6 bases). Germline CDR1 and CDR2: SGHTA and FQGNSA. V was cut by 5 bases and J by 6 bases, with 18 bases left in between. The CDR3 totals 15 residues.

The V and J genes are TRBV10-3 and TRBJ1-2; no clear D gene. Per germline, CDR1 ENHRY and CDR2 SYGVKD. This CDR3 is 11 amino acids long. Trimming took 6 bases from V and 4 from J, leaving 6 bases between them. The CDR3 nucleotides are TGTGCCATCAGAGCGATCTATGGCTACACCTTC. Translating gives CAIRAIYGYTF.

The chain is built from TRBV5-1 and TRBJ2-1, with TRBD2 matching 8 bases. V gave up 0 bases and J gave up 8 bases; unmatched junction bases: 7. The V gene's germline CDR1 is SGHRS and CDR2 YFSETQ. There are 15 residues in the CDR3. CDR3 protein: CASSLVAGGPHEQFF. The CDR3 region has the DNA TGCGCCAGCAGCTTGGTCGCGGGAGGCCCCCATGAGCAGTTCTTC.

The chain uses TRBV7-2 and TRBJ2-2; D not certain. The CDR3 loop spans 13 amino acids. In germline, CDR1 is SGHTA, CDR2 FQGNSA. Trimming left V 5 bases short and J 1 base short, with 5 bases between. CDR3 coding DNA: TGTGCCAGCAGCACCCAGAACACCGGGGAGCTGTTTTTT. Residues: CASSTQNTGELFF.

This clonotype was recorded only once. The chain combines TRBV29-1 with TRBJ2-2; D gene unclear. Germline V gives CDR1 SQVTM, CDR2 ANQGSEA. CDR3 length equals 11 residues. The germline V and J ends were trimmed by 7 bases and 6 bases, with 9 bases remaining between them. CDR3 DNA sequence: TGCAGCGCCGGAGTAGCCGGGGAGCTGTTTTTT. It encodes CSAGVAGELFF.

V and J are TRBV6-4 and TRBJ2-1; 8 nucleotides line up with TRBD2. CDR1 MRHNA and CDR2 SNTAGT come from the germline V gene. This CDR3 region has 15 residues. The J segment lost 7 bases and the V segment lost 0 bases, leaving 5 bases of the junction unmatched. The CDR3 is CASSDSGRGANEQFF. Here the CDR3 DNA reads TGTGCCAGCAGTGACTCCGGGAGGGGAGCGAATGAGCAGTTCTTC.

The gene calls are TRBV4-3 and TRBJ1-2; D perhaps matches TRBD1 (5 bases). This CDR3 region has 16 residues. Trimming cost V 0 bases and J 6 bases, with 17 bases left between them. Looked up from germline, CDR1 is LGHNA and CDR2 is YSLEER. The DNA for the CDR3 is TGCGCCAGCAGCCAAGACCACCCGGGGCTCCGGAATGGCTACACCTTC. It yields the protein CASSQDHPGLRNGYTF.

The chain is built from TRBV7-6 and TRBJ1-1; 7 positions match TRBD1. The germline V gene encodes CDR1 SGHVS and CDR2 FNYEAQ. Losses at the gene ends were 5 bases for V and 2 bases for J; bases not matched to a gene: 8. The CDR3 is 15 amino acids. The CDR3 reads CASSLQRQGNTEAFF. The CDR3 bases are TGTGCCAGCAGCCTCCAACGACAGGGTAACACTGAAGCTTTCTTT. Full variable domain (rest looked up from reference TRBV7-6 and TRBJ1-1): GAGVSQSPRYKVTKRGQDVALRCDPISGHVSLYWYRQALGQGPEFLTYFNYEAQQDKSGLPNDRFSAERPEGSISTLTIQRTEQRDSAMYRCASSLQRQGNTEAFFGQGTRLTVV.

This chain joins TRBV30 and TRBJ1-1; 9 bases align to TRBD1. This CDR3 comprises 16 residues. The germline V gene has CDR1 GTSNPN and CDR2 SVGIG (reference sequence). The ends lost 0 bases at V and 1 base at J; junction bases unmatched: 6. This CDR3 reads CAWSVVPGQGNTEAFF. The CDR3 nucleotides read TGTGCCTGGAGTGTTGTTCCGGGACAGGGGAACACTGAAGCTTTCTTT.